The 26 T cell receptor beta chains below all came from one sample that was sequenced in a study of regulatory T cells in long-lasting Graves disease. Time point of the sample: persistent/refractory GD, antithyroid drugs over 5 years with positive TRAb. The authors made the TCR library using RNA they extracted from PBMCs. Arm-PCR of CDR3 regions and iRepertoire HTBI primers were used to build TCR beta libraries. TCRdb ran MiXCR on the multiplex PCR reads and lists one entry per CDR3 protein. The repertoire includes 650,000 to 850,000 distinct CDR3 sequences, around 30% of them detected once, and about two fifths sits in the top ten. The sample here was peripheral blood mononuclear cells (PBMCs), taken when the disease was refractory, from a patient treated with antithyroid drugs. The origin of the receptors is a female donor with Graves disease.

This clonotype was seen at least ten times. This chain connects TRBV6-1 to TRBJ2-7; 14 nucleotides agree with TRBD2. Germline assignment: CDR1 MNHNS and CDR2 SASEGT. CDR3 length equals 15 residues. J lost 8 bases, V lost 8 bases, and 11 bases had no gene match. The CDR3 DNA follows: TGTGCCAGCGGGGCCGGGACTAGCGGGAGTCCGAAGCAGTACTTC. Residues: CASGAGTSGSPKQYF.

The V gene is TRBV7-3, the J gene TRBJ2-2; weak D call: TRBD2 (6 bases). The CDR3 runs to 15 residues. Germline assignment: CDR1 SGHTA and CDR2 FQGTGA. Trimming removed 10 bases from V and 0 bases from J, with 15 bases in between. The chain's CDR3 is CATRAGNANTGELFF. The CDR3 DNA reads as TGTGCCACCCGGGCGGGAAACGCGAACACCGGGGAGCTGTTTTTT.

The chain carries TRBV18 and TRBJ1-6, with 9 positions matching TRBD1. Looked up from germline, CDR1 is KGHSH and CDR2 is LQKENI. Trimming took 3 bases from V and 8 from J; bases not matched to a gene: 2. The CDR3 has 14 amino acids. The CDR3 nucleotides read TGTGCCAGCTCACCGACAGGGGGTGATTCACCCCTCCACTTT. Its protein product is CASSPTGGDSPLHF.

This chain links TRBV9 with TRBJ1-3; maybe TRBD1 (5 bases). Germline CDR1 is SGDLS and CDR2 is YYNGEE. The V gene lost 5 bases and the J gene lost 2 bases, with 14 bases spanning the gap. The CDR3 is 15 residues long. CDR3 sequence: CASSGLDTPGNTIYF. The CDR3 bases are TGTGCCAGCAGTGGACTGGACACACCTGGAAACACCATATATTTT. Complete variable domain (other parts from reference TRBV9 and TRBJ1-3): DSGVTQTPKHLITATGQRVTLRCSPRSGDLSVYWYQQSLDQGLQFLIQYYNGEERAKGNILERFSAQQFPDLHSELNLSSLELGDSALYFCASSGLDTPGNTIYFGEGSWLTVV.

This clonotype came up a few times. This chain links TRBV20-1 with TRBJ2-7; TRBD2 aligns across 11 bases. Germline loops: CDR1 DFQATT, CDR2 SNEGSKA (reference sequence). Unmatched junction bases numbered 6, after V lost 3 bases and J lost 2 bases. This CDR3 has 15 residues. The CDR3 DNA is TGCAGTGCTAGTTCGCTAGCGGGAGGAACCTACGAGCAGTACTTC. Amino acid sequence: CSASSLAGGTYEQYF.

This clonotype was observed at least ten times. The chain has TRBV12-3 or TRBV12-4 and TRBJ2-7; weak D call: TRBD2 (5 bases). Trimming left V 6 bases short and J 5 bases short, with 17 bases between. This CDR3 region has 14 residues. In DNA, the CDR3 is TGTGCCAGCAGAAACCGGGAAGATGGAGACGAGCAGTACTTC. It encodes CASRNREDGDEQYF.

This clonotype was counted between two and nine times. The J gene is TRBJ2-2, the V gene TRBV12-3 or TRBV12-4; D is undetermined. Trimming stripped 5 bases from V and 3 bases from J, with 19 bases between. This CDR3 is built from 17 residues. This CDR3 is CASSPPGFSLDTGELFF. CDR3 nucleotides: TGTGCCAGCAGTCCCCCCGGGTTTTCGTTGGACACCGGGGAGCTGTTTTTT.

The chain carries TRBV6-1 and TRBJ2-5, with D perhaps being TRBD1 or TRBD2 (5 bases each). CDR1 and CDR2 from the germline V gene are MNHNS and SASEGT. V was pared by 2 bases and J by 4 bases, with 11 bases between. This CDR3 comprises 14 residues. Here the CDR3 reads CASSELGGRETQYF. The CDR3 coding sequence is TGTGCCAGCAGTGAACTTGGGGGACGAGAGACCCAGTACTTC.

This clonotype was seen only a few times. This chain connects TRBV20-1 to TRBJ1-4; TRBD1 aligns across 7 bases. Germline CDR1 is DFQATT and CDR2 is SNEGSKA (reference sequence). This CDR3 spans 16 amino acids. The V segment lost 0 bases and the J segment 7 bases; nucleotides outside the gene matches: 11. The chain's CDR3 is CSARDAQTGRGEKLFF. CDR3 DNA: TGCAGTGCTAGAGATGCGCAGACAGGGCGGGGTGAAAAACTGTTTTTT.

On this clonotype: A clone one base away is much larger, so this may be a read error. The DNA for the CDR3 is TGTGCCAGCAGTTCTAGGTCAGGACAGAACCACTGTCGCGGGAGGGTTTCCGAGCAGTTCTTC. Translating gives CASSSRSGQNHCRGRVSEQFF. The rearrangement uses TRBV12-3 or TRBV12-4 and TRBJ2-1; 9 nucleotides match TRBD2. V was clipped by 4 bases and J by 10 bases; unmatched bases: 29. CDR3 length: 21 residues.

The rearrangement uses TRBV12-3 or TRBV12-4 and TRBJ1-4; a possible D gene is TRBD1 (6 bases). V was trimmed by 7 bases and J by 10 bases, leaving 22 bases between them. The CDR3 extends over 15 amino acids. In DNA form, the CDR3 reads TGTGCCAGCAACCTCCGCACGGGGGGCGGTGGAAAACTGTTTTTT. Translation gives CASNLRTGGGGKLFF.

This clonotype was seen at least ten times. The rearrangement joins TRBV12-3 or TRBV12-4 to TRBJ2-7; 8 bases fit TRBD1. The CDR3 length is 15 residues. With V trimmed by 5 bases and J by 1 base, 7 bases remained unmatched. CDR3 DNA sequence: TGTGCCAGCAGTCAGGGACAGGTCCTTTCCTACGAGCAGTACTTC. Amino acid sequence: CASSQGQVLSYEQYF.

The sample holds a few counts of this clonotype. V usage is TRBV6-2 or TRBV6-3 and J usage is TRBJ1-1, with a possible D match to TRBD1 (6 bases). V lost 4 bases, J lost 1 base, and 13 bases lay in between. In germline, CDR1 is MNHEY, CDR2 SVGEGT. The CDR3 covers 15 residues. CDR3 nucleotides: TGTGCCAGCAGTTGGAACAGGGTTAAGAACACTGAAGCTTTCTTT. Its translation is CASSWNRVKNTEAFF.

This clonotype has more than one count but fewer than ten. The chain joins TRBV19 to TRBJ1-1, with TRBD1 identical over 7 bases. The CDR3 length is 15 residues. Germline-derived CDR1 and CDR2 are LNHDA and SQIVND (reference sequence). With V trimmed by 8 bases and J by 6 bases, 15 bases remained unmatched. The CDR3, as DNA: TGTGCCAGTGCGCAAATTTTTACAGGGGCCCCTGAAGCTTTCTTT. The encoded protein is CASAQIFTGAPEAFF.

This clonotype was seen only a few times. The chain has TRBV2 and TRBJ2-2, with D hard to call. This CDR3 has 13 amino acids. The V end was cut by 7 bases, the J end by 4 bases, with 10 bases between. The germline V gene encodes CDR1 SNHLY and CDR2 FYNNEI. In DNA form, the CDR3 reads TGTGCCAGCACCTACCAAGCCACCGGGGAGCTGTTTTTT. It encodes CASTYQATGELFF.

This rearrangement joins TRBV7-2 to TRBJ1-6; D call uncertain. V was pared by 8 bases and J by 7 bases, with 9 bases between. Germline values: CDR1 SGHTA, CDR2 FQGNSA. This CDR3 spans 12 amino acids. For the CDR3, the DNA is TGTGCCAGCTCCTGGGCCAATTCACCCCTCCACTTT. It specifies CASSWANSPLHF.

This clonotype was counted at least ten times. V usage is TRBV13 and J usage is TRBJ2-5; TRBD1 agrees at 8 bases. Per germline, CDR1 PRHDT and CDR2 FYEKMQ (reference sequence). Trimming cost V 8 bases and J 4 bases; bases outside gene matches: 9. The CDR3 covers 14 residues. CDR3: CASLRTGLGETQYF. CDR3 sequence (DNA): TGTGCCAGCTTGCGGACAGGGTTGGGAGAGACCCAGTACTTC.

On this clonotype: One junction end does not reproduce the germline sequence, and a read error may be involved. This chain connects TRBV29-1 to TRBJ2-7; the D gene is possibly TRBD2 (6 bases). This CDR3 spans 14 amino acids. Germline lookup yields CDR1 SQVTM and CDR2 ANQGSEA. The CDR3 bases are TGCAGCGTTCATGGGGATGGGGGGTTCTACGAGCGGTACTTC. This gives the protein CSVHGDGGFYERYF.

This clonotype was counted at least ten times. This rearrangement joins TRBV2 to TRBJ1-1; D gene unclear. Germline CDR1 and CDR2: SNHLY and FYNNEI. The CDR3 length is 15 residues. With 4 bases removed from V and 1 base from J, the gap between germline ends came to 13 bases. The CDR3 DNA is TGTGCCAGCAGTGTTGCAGGACGGGGGAACACTGAAGCTTTCTTT. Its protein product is CASSVAGRGNTEAFF.

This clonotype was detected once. The CDR3 region is CAWSVRLDTYEQYF. CDR3 nucleotide sequence: TGTGCCTGGAGTGTACGTCTAGATACCTACGAGCAGTACTTC. The V gene is TRBV30, the J gene TRBJ2-7, with D unclear. V was pared by 0 bases and J by 2 bases, with 11 bases between. CDR1 and CDR2 from the germline V gene are GTSNPN and SVGIG (reference sequence). There are 14 residues in the CDR3.

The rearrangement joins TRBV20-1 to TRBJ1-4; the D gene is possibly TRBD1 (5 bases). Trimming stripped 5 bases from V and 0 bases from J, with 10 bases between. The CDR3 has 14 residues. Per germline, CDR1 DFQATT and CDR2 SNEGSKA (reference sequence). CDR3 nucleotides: TGCAGTGCTCCTTTGACAGCAACTAATGAAAAACTGTTTTTT. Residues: CSAPLTATNEKLFF.

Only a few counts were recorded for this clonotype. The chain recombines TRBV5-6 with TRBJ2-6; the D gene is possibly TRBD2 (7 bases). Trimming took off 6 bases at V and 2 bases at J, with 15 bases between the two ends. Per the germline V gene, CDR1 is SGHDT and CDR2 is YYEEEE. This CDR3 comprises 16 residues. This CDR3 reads CASNPGGLPGANVLTF. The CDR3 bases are TGTGCCAGCAACCCCGGGGGGCTGCCTGGGGCCAACGTCCTGACTTTC.

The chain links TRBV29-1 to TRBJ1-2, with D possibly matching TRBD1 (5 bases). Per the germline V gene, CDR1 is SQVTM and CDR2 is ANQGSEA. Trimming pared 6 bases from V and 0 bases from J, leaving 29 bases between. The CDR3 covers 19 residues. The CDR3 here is CSVHHPAGTQGSPNYGYTF. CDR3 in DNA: TGCAGCGTCCATCACCCTGCGGGGACCCAAGGTTCCCCTAACTATGGCTACACCTTC.

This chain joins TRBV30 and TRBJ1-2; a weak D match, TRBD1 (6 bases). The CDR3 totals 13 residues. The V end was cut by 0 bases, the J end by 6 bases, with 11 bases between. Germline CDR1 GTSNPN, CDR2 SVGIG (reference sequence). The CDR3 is CAWSVGGFDGYTF. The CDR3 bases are TGTGCCTGGAGTGTAGGGGGGTTCGATGGCTACACCTTC.

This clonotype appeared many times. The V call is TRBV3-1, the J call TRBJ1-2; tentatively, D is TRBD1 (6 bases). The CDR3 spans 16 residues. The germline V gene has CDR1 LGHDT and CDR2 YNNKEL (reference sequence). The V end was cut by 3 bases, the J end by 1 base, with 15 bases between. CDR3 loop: CASSHGYRENNYGYTF. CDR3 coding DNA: TGTGCCAGCAGCCATGGCTACAGGGAGAATAACTATGGCTACACCTTC.

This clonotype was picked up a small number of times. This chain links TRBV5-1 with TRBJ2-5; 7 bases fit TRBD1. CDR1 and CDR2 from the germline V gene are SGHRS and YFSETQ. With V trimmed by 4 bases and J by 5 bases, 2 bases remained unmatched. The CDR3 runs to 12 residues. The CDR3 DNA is TGCGCCAGCAGCGCGGACAGGGAGACCCAGTACTTC. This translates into CASSADRETQYF.